These 7 T cell receptor beta chains came from one sample sequenced in a study of spatial heterogeneity in lung cancer. TCRdb reanalysed the 5' RACE reads using MiXCR and keeps one entry per CDR3 protein. The repertoire consists of tens of thousands of distinct CDR3 sequences, with about an eighth occurring once and the leading ten covering about 40%. Time point here: sample taken at primary tumor resection. No cell sorting; template was whole RNA from tumor, lung tissue or PBMC. This specimen was PBMCs, taken at surgery. The receptors stem from a male donor with early-stage non-small cell lung cancer.

The V call is TRBV7-2, the J call TRBJ2-6; D gene unclear. V lost 1 base, J lost 14 bases, and 9 bases lay in between. Germline V gives CDR1 SGHTA, CDR2 FQGNSA. The CDR3 contains 12 residues. CDR3 amino acids: CASSLVASFLTF. The CDR3 bases are TGTGCCAGCAGCTTAGTAGCTTCTTTCCTGACTTTC.

CDR3 region: CASSYWGQGADTQYF. DNA for the CDR3: TGTGCCAGCAGTTACTGGGGACAGGGTGCAGATACGCAGTATTTT. V gene TRBV6-2 or TRBV6-3 combines with J gene TRBJ2-3; 9 positions agree with TRBD1. Trimming removed 1 base from V and 4 bases from J; junction bases left unmatched: 3. The CDR3 runs to 15 residues. Germline V CDR1 and CDR2: MNHEY, SVGEGT.

This clonotype was observed at least ten times. The chain employs TRBV28 and TRBJ2-5; weak D call: TRBD1 (5 bases). Trimming shortened V by 1 base and J by 1 base, and 10 bases separated the two germline ends. Germline V lookup: CDR1 MDHEN, CDR2 SYDVKM. The CDR3 extends over 15 amino acids. CDR3 DNA: TGTGCCAGCAGTTTATTAGGGCAGGGCCAAGAGACCCAGTACTTC. Protein product: CASSLLGQGQETQYF.

The chain has TRBV7-9 and TRBJ2-5; D is uncertain. The CDR3 loop spans 15 amino acids. The germline gives CDR1 SEHNR, CDR2 FQNEAQ (reference sequence). Trimming pared 1 base from V and 5 bases from J, leaving 14 bases between. CDR3 DNA: TGTGCCAGCAGCTTAGGAAATTTTTTAAAGGAGACCCAGTACTTC. It specifies CASSLGNFLKETQYF.

This clonotype was detected ten times or more. The chain employs TRBV20-1 and TRBJ1-1; perhaps TRBD1 as D (6 bases). Looked up from germline, CDR1 is DFQATT and CDR2 is SNEGSKA (reference sequence). The CDR3 loop spans 13 amino acids. V lost 3 bases and J 4 bases, leaving 12 bases between the germline ends. The CDR3 here is CSARDLRGTEAFF. In nucleotides, the CDR3 is TGCAGTGCTAGGGACCTCAGGGGCACTGAAGCTTTCTTT.

There are a few counts of this clonotype. The rearrangement joins TRBV6-5 to TRBJ2-7; D unclear. The V gene lost 7 bases and the J gene lost 5 bases, with 6 bases spanning the gap. Germline V gives CDR1 MNHEY, CDR2 SVGAGI. The CDR3 totals 10 residues. The CDR3 nucleotides are TGTGCCAGCAAAGTCCACGAGCAGTACTTC. It encodes CASKVHEQYF.

The CDR3 nucleotides read TGTGCCAGCAGGATACTTCAGGGGGCGGGCCACACCGGGGAGCTGTTTTTT. Its protein product is CASRILQGAGHTGELFF. This chain connects TRBV28 to TRBJ2-2; 8 bases are shared with TRBD1. The V and J ends lost 6 bases and 3 bases, in that order; junction bases with no gene match: 12. CDR1 MDHEN and CDR2 SYDVKM come from the germline V gene. This CDR3 has 17 residues. Drawing the rest from reference TRBV28 and TRBJ2-2, the complete variable domain is DVKVTQSSRYLVKRTGEKVFLECVQDMDHENMFWYRQDPGLGLRLIYFSYDVKMKEKGDIPEGYSVSREKKERFSLILESASTNQTSMYLCASRILQGAGHTGELFFGEGSRLTVL.